This T cell receptor beta chain was sequenced for a study of cytotoxic CD8 clonotypes in ibrutinib-treated CLL. Background on the study: Mean values per sample were around 270,000 productive templates and 93,000 or so productive rearrangements.

This clone was recorded only once. Its matching antigen is unknown. The repertoire was sequenced with immunoSEQ multiplex PCR; TCRdb's copy has only in-frame clones and lacks some. Counted here are under 200,000 clones, over 65% occurring once; the ten biggest clones make up roughly 2%. Study-level points and caveats: The study found clonality rose at ibrutinib response, then fell toward baseline at progression. Baseline-level clonality went beyond age-matched healthy donors and moved in step with circulating CD8+ T-cell counts. Public clonotypes were rare and shrank or held steady on treatment.

The CDR3 totals 15 residues. Germline CDR1 and CDR2: MDHEN and SYDVKM. The ends were cut back, 3 bases at V and 5 bases at J, with 14 bases in the middle. The input for sequencing was PBMCs, taken after 12 months of ibrutinib treatment. The V and J genes are TRBV28 and TRBJ2-1, with D possibly matching TRBD1 (5 bases). The receptor was derived from a human donor with chronic lymphocytic leukemia. In nucleotides, the CDR3 is TGTGCCAGCAGTTTTCCGACCCAGGGCAACAATGAGCAGTTCTTC. Translated: CASSFPTQGNNEQFF.